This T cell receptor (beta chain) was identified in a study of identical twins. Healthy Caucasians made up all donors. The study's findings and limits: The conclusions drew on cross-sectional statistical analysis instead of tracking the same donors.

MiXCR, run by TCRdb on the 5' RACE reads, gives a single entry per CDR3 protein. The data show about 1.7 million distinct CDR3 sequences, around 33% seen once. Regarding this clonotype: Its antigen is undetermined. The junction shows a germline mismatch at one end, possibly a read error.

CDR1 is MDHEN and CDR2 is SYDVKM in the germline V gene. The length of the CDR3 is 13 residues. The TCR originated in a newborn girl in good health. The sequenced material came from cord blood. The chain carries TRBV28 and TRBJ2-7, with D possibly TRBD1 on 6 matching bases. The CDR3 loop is CASSSGTTYERYF. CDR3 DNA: TGTGCCAGCAGTTCCGGGACAACCTACGAGCGGTACTTC.